The source of this T cell receptor (beta chain) is a study of blood T cell repertoires in COVID-19. Background on the study: PBMCs, B-cell-depleted T cells, or T cells provided the cDNA or gDNA that made up the material.

The CDR3 totals 14 residues. V was cut by 4 bases and J by 3 bases, with 10 bases left in between. Looked up from germline, CDR1 is ENHRY and CDR2 is SYGVKD. This clone was counted only a few times. Seattle cases were enrolled at active infection and followed longitudinally. In the original processing: Quantification of nucleated cells was approximated via reference gene primer amplification. The assay was immunoSEQ multiplex PCR, and TCRdb's table has in-frame clones only and misses some. V and J calls and clone size follow that table, whereas D and trimming were derived from the DNA. The sample includes over 95,000 clones, around 85% of them seen just once.

The V and J genes are TRBV10-3 and TRBJ1-5, with D possibly TRBD1 on 5 matching bases. What was sequenced was peripheral blood. This clonotype was obtained from a woman in her sixties or seventies with COVID-19, enrolled during active disease. The CDR3 DNA reads TGTGCCATCAGTGCCACAGGATACAATCAGCCCCAGCATTTT. Translating gives CAISATGYNQPQHF.